Listed below are T cell receptor beta chains from one sample, sequenced in a study of T cells in pancreatic ductal adenocarcinoma. This table comes from immunoSEQ multiplex PCR, and its TCRdb copy is limited to in-frame clones, with some not included. The sample lists about 31,000 clones, roughly nine tenths seen once, with over 2% in the top ten. Sequencing was performed on PBMCs. The receptors come from a human donor with pancreatic ductal adenocarcinoma. CDR3s include the opening cysteine and the closing phenylalanine or tryptophan. The D gene is left open where the match is weak. The listing skips clone size in some rows; elsewhere it reads once, few, many or a size class.

cdr3_nt	cdr3_aa	clone_size	v_call	j_call	d_call
TGTGCCAGCAGGTTAACAGGGCTGGTTGGCTACGAGCAGTACTTC	CASRLTGLVGYEQYF	.	TRBV28	TRBJ2-7	.
TGTGCCAGCAGCTTAGGCGGGGGACTAGCGGGAGGCCCTGGGGATGAGCAGTTCTTC	CASSLGGGLAGGPGDEQFF	.	TRBV7-9	TRBJ2-1	TRBD2
TGTGCCAGCAGCTCTTCAGCCGGGGGGACTGAAGCTTTCTTT	CASSSSAGGTEAFF	.	TRBV7-2	TRBJ1-1	.
TGTGCCAGCAGTGACCGAGGGGGTCGGGTCCAAGAGACCCAGTACTTC	CASSDRGGRVQETQYF	.	TRBV27	TRBJ2-5	.
TGTGCCAGCACCAGACAGGGGCGTATAGAGACCCAGTACTTC	CASTRQGRIETQYF	few	TRBV6-6	TRBJ2-5	TRBD1
TGTGCCAGTAACCCCCTAGACAGGGTTGGAGGAAACACCATATATTTT	CASNPLDRVGGNTIYF	.	TRBV19	TRBJ1-3	TRBD1
TGCAGCGTCTCCCCGGGTACGACCCAGTACTTC	CSVSPGTTQYF	.	TRBV29-1	TRBJ2-5	.
TGTGCCAGCAGTGGGACTTATGTCGAAGCTTTCTTT	CASSGTYVEAFF	.	TRBV2	TRBJ1-1	.
TGCAGCGTCCTCGGGACAGAGAACACCGGGGAGCTGTTTTTT	CSVLGTENTGELFF	once	TRBV29-1	TRBJ2-2	TRBD1
TGTGCCAGCAGTTTTAAGGGACTAGCGCAATACGAGCAGTACTTC	CASSFKGLAQYEQYF	.	TRBV27	TRBJ2-7	TRBD2
TGTGCCAGCAGCTTAGCCCCTCCAGGACTAGCGGGAGAGGATGAGCAGTTCTTC	CASSLAPPGLAGEDEQFF	.	TRBV7-2	TRBJ2-1	TRBD2
TGCGCCAGCAGCCCAGGATTCGGCAACCCCAACTACGAGCAGTACTTC	CASSPGFGNPNYEQYF	.	TRBV4-1	TRBJ2-7	.